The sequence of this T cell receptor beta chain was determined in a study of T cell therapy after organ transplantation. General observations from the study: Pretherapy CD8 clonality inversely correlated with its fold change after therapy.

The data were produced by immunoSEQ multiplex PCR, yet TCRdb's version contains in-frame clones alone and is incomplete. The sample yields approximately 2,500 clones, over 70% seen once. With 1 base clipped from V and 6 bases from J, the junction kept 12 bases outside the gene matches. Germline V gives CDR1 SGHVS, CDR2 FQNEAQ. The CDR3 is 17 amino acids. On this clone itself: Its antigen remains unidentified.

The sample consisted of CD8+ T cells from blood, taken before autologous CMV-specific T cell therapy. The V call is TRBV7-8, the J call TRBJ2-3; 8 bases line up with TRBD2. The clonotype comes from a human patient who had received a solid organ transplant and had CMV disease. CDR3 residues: CASSLDRSGGTGDTQYF. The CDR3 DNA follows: TGTGCCAGCAGCTTAGATAGGTCGGGAGGGACTGGGGATACGCAGTATTTT.